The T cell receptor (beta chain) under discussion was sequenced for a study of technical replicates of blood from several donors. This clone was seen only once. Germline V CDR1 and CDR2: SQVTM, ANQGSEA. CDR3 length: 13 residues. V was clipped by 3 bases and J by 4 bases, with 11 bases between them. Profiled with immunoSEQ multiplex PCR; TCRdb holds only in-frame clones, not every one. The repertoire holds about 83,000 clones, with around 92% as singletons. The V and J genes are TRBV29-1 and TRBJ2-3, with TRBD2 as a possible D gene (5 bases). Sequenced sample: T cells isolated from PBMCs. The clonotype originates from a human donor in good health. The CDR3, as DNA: TGCAGCGTTGACGAGGGATCCTCAGATACGCAGTATTTT. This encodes CSVDEGSSDTQYF.